The 20 T cell receptor beta chains presented below share a single source sample, sequenced in a study of response to subunit inactivated influenza vaccine. Each CDR3 protein is one row after TCRdb ran MiXCR on the RT-PCR reads. In the table there are 150,000 to 200,000 distinct CDR3 sequences, 10% to 15% of which are singletons. The sample was also linked to a second study, of T cells expressing NK-cell markers. According to that study: UMIs were included in TCR beta cDNA generated by 5'RACE template switching.

The source material was CD8+ T cells sorted from PBMCs, sampled less than 13 days after vaccination. These receptors came from a middle-aged man who received an inactivated influenza vaccine.

The chain couples TRBV12-3 or TRBV12-4 to TRBJ2-3, with a weak D call TRBD2 (7 bases). Deletions cut 0 bases from V and 7 bases from J, with 17 bases between. There are 16 residues in the CDR3. CDR3 amino acids: CASSLAGGGRDHTQYF. In DNA form, the CDR3 reads TGTGCCAGCAGTTTAGCGGGCGGGGGCAGGGACCATACGCAGTATTTT.

This clonotype was recorded a few times. This chain joins TRBV6-4 and TRBJ2-3, with D maybe TRBD1 (6 bases). V lost 3 bases and J 1 base, leaving 11 bases between the germline ends. CDR1 MRHNA and CDR2 SNTAGT come from the germline V gene. This CDR3 contains 15 residues. CDR3 protein: CASSEGGSGTDTQYF. DNA of the CDR3: TGTGCCAGCAGTGAAGGGGGTAGCGGCACAGATACGCAGTATTTT.

The chain couples TRBV6-5 to TRBJ1-3; D gene uncertain. Per germline, CDR1 MNHEY and CDR2 SVGAGI. This CDR3 spans 15 amino acids. V was trimmed by 0 bases and J by 0 bases, leaving 6 bases between them. The CDR3 DNA reads TGTGCCAGCAGTTACTCAGGCAGCTCTGGAAACACCATATATTTT. Encoded protein: CASSYSGSSGNTIYF.

The table lists this clonotype with a few counts. The V gene is TRBV27, the J gene TRBJ2-3; D unresolved. From germline, CDR1 is MNHEY and CDR2 SMNVEV (reference sequence). This CDR3 contains 13 residues. Trimming took 3 bases from V and 0 from J, leaving 4 bases between them. The CDR3 DNA reads as TGTGCCAGCAGTTTGTCAAGCACAGATACGCAGTATTTT. The encoded protein is CASSLSSTDTQYF.

This clonotype occurred a few times. V usage is TRBV11-1 and J usage is TRBJ2-2; D is perhaps TRBD1 (5 bases). V lost 3 bases and J lost 1, with 15 bases in between. Germline CDR1 is SGHAT and CDR2 is FQDESV (reference sequence). The length of the CDR3 is 17 residues. The CDR3 is CASSFPRGAENTGELFF. CDR3 bases: TGTGCCAGCAGCTTTCCACGTGGGGCAGAGAACACCGGGGAGCTGTTTTTT. The full variable domain, in which reference TRBV11-1 and TRBJ2-2 provide the parts outside the CDR3, is EAEVAQSPRYKITEKSQAVAFWCDPISGHATLYWYRQILGQGPELLVQFQDESVVDDSQLPKDRFSAERLKGVDSTLKIQPAELGDSAMYLCASSFPRGAENTGELFFGEGSRLTVL.

The chain links TRBV27 to TRBJ2-1; 9 bases are a match to TRBD2. The CDR3 runs 14 residues. Germline loops: CDR1 MNHEY, CDR2 SMNVEV (reference sequence). The ends lost 2 bases at V and 8 bases at J; junction bases unmatched: 4. The CDR3 loop reads CASSLLAGSDEQFF. CDR3 nucleotide sequence: TGTGCCAGCAGTTTACTAGCGGGAAGTGATGAGCAGTTCTTC.

This clonotype has more than one count but fewer than ten. The chain carries TRBV27 and TRBJ2-3; 7 bases fit TRBD2. The J segment lost 6 bases and the V segment lost 1 base, leaving 1 base of the junction unmatched. The germline V gene encodes CDR1 MNHEY and CDR2 SMNVEV (reference sequence). CDR3 length: 13 amino acids. The CDR3 reads CASSLLRGDTQYF. DNA for the CDR3: TGTGCCAGCAGTTTATTGCGGGGGGATACGCAGTATTTT.

This clonotype has just a few counts. The rearrangement joins TRBV20-1 to TRBJ1-1; D not certain. Germline CDR1 and CDR2: DFQATT and SNEGSKA (reference sequence). Trimming shortened V by 1 base and J by 0 bases, and 9 bases separated the two germline ends. The CDR3 extends over 14 amino acids. The CDR3 loop reads CSARGRFMNTEAFF. The CDR3 DNA reads as TGCAGTGCTAGAGGCCGGTTCATGAACACTGAAGCTTTCTTT.

The V call is TRBV28, the J call TRBJ1-4, with a tentative D call TRBD1 (5 bases). The germline CDR1 and CDR2 sequences are MDHEN and SYDVKM. This CDR3 contains 14 residues. Trimming pared 5 bases from V and 5 bases from J, leaving 12 bases between. CDR3 in amino acids: CASSPGTQNEKLFF. The CDR3 nucleotides are TGTGCCAGCAGTCCAGGGACTCAAAATGAAAAACTGTTTTTT.

This clonotype came up a few times. V and J are TRBV11-2 and TRBJ2-1; D unclear. The CDR3 has 15 amino acids. V was cut by 5 bases and J by 2 bases, with 13 bases left in between. Germline CDR1 reads SGHAT; CDR2 reads FQNNGV. The CDR3 is CASSDGHLPYNEQFF. CDR3 sequence (DNA): TGTGCCAGCAGCGATGGCCATCTCCCCTACAATGAGCAGTTCTTC. Drawing the rest from reference TRBV11-2 and TRBJ2-1, the complete variable domain is EAGVAQSPRYKIIEKRQSVAFWCNPISGHATLYWYQQILGQGPKLLIQFQNNGVVDDSQLPKDRFSAERLKGVDSTLKIQPAKLEDSAVYLCASSDGHLPYNEQFFGPGTRLTVL.

Written as DNA, the CDR3 is TGCAGTGCTAGAGGAGGGTGGAAGGTCGGGGAGCTGTTTTTT. This encodes CSARGGWKVGELFF. The chain uses TRBV20-1 and TRBJ2-2; D is possibly TRBD2 (5 bases). Trimming took 1 base from V and 7 from J, leaving 13 bases between them. The CDR3 extends over 14 amino acids. Germline V CDR1 and CDR2: DFQATT, SNEGSKA (reference sequence).

This clonotype has a handful of counts. The V call is TRBV20-1, the J call TRBJ1-2, with D unclear. The ends were cut back, 4 bases at V and 4 bases at J, with 7 bases in the middle. The CDR3 extends over 11 amino acids. CDR1 is DFQATT and CDR2 is SNEGSKA in the germline V gene (reference sequence). Here the CDR3 DNA reads TGCAGTGCTATAGCGCGCTATGGCTACACCTTC. It yields the protein CSAIARYGYTF.

J is TRBJ2-2 and V is TRBV29-1; D not resolved. Trimming removed 6 bases at V and 6 bases at J, with 5 bases between. The V gene's germline CDR1 is SQVTM and CDR2 ANQGSEA. The CDR3 runs to 10 residues. CDR3 bases: TGCAGCGTAGCAGCCGGGGAGCTGTTTTTT. The encoded protein is CSVAAGELFF.

The rearrangement links TRBV21-1 to TRBJ2-2. TRBV21-1 counts as a pseudogene. The length of the CDR3 is 15 residues. This chain's CDR3 is CASSKDRVFTGELFF. The CDR3 nucleotides are TGTGCCAGCAGCAAAGATAGGGTGTTCACCGGGGAGCTGTTTTTT.

This clonotype was detected many times. V gene TRBV7-6 combines with J gene TRBJ2-5, with 9 bases fitting TRBD1. With 5 bases clipped from V and 2 bases from J, the junction kept 3 bases outside the gene matches. Germline CDR1 reads SGHVS; CDR2 reads FNYEAQ. CDR3 size: 14 residues. The CDR3 region has the DNA TGTGCCAGCAGCGATGGACAGGGGCAAGAGACCCAGTACTTC. Its translation is CASSDGQGQETQYF.

In this sample, this clonotype turned up a few times. The chain is built from TRBV4-3 and TRBJ2-1; TRBD2 agrees at 7 bases. CDR3 length equals 17 residues. Germline V lookup: CDR1 LGHNA, CDR2 YSLEER. The J segment lost 2 bases and the V segment lost 0 bases, leaving 7 bases of the junction unmatched. The CDR3 reads CASSQDLGGGAYNEQFF. In DNA, the CDR3 is TGCGCCAGCAGCCAAGATCTAGGTGGGGGGGCCTACAATGAGCAGTTCTTC.

This clonotype showed up just a few times. The chain recombines TRBV6-1 with TRBJ2-1, with 10 positions matching TRBD1. Trimming took 8 bases from V and 10 from J; bases not matched to a gene: 11. The V gene's germline CDR1 is MNHNS and CDR2 SASEGT. This CDR3 has 14 amino acids. The CDR3 DNA is TGTGCCAGCGGGGGACAGGGGCCCCTCGGGGAGCAGTTCTTC. Residues: CASGGQGPLGEQFF.

This chain joins TRBV28 and TRBJ2-5; perhaps D is TRBD1 or TRBD2 (5 bases each). This CDR3 is built from 14 residues. Germline assignment: CDR1 MDHEN and CDR2 SYDVKM. Trimming took 5 bases from V and 2 from J, leaving 12 bases between them. The CDR3, as DNA: TGTGCCAGCAGTGGGCCGGGGCAGCAAGAGACCCAGTACTTC. It translates to CASSGPGQQETQYF.

V is TRBV28 and J is TRBJ2-1; TRBD2 aligns across 10 bases. Looked up from germline, CDR1 is MDHEN and CDR2 is SYDVKM. After removal of 3 bases from V and 7 bases from J, the junction contained 9 bases not matched to a gene. The CDR3 runs to 16 residues. DNA of the CDR3: TGTGCCAGCAGTTTTCCCGGGACTAGCGTCTTAAATGAGCAGTTCTTC. This translates into CASSFPGTSVLNEQFF.

This clonotype has a count of ten or more. The CDR3 DNA reads TGTGCCAGCAGGAGCGGGAGGAACACCGGGGAGCTGTTTTTT. Translating it yields CASRSGRNTGELFF. The genes are TRBV6-1 and TRBJ2-2, with TRBD2 matching 8 bases. This CDR3 is 14 amino acids long. After removal of 6 bases from V and 1 base from J, the junction contained 1 base not matched to a gene. Germline V gives CDR1 MNHNS, CDR2 SASEGT.